This is a list of T cell receptor beta chains from one sample in a study of T cell responses to AZD1222 COVID-19 vaccine. Assay: immunoSEQ multiplex PCR; the TCRdb copy retains only in-frame clones and omits some. The table includes more than 150,000 clones, 88% detected once. The sequenced sample was peripheral blood, obtained after recovery from COVID-19. These receptors came from an adult who had recovered from COVID-19. Both conserved end residues are part of each CDR3. The D gene is left open where the match is weak. The size of a clone is reported for some rows only, either as once, few or many, or as a class for expanded clones.

D gene	V gene	J gene	clone size	CDR3 protein	CDR3 DNA
TRBD2	TRBV19	TRBJ2-1	few	CASSIGGLAGVNEQFF	TGTGCCAGTAGTATAGGAGGACTAGCGGGAGTCAATGAGCAGTTCTTC
-	TRBV28	TRBJ2-7	-	CASRHDRGLGEQYF	TGTGCCAGCAGACACGACAGGGGACTAGGCGAGCAGTACTTC
TRBD2	TRBV7-9	TRBJ2-5	-	CASSLGGQETQYF	TGTGCCAGCAGCTTGGGAGGGCAAGAGACCCAGTACTTC
-	TRBV7-9	TRBJ1-4	-	CASSLEQSINEKLFF	TGTGCCAGCAGCTTAGAACAGTCGATTAATGAAAAACTGTTTTTT
-	TRBV12-3/TRBV12-4	TRBJ2-7	-	CASSSRGFYEQYF	TGTGCCAGCAGTTCCAGGGGATTCTACGAGCAGTACTTC
-	TRBV2	TRBJ1-3	-	CASSGDIISGNTIYF	TGTGCCAGCAGTGGAGACATTATCTCTGGAAACACCATATATTTT
-	TRBV2	TRBJ2-2	-	CASRYRTAANTGELFF	TGTGCCAGCAGGTACAGGACTGCCGCGAACACCGGGGAGCTGTTTTTT
TRBD2	TRBV7-9	TRBJ2-7	-	CASSLAGGSEQYF	TGTGCCAGCAGCTTAGCCGGGGGGAGCGAGCAGTACTTC
-	TRBV27	TRBJ1-1	-	CASSLFGGIGVLF	TGTGCCAGCAGTTTATTCGGGGGAATCGGAGTGCTCTTT
TRBD1	TRBV11-1	TRBJ2-7	-	CASSRGQGTEQYF	TGTGCCAGCAGCCGGGGACAGGGGACCGAGCAGTACTTC
TRBD2	TRBV5-1	TRBJ2-3	-	CASSLGGLAGGGGDTQYF	TGCGCCAGCAGCCTGGGCGGACTAGCGGGAGGAGGTGGAGATACGCAGTATTTT
-	TRBV19	TRBJ2-3	-	CASSISQVDTQYF	TGTGCCAGTAGTATAAGTCAGGTGGATACGCAGTATTTT
-	TRBV14	TRBJ1-1	-	CASSQEWGRGEAFF	TGTGCCAGCAGCCAAGAATGGGGGCGAGGAGAAGCTTTCTTT
TRBD1	TRBV6-2/TRBV6-3	TRBJ1-2	-	CASSYPHGQETRYGYTF	TGTGCCAGCAGTTACCCCCACGGACAGGAGACCCGGTATGGCTACACCTTC
TRBD1	TRBV16	TRBJ1-6	-	CASSQPGGWRSPLHF	TGTGCCAGCAGCCAACCAGGGGGATGGCGCTCACCCCTCCACTTT
TRBD1	TRBV10-3	TRBJ1-1	-	CAISGPGTDKAFF	TGTGCCATCAGTGGGCCCGGGACAGACAAAGCTTTCTTT
TRBD1	TRBV7-9	TRBJ2-3	-	CASRIGTGQLAGKDTQYF	TGTGCCAGCAGAATCGGGACAGGCCAACTAGCAGGTAAGGATACGCAGTATTTT
-	TRBV11-2	TRBJ1-1	-	CASSLRGADTEAFF	TGTGCCAGCAGCTTACGGGGTGCGGATACTGAAGCTTTCTTT
-	TRBV28	TRBJ2-7	once	CASSFGPYTSEQYF	TGTGCCAGCAGTTTTGGCCCATATACGTCCGAGCAGTACTTC
-	TRBV7-2	TRBJ2-1	-	CASTYTVRGGKNEQFF	TGTGCCAGCACCTACACCGTGAGGGGGGGCAAAAATGAGCAGTTCTTC
TRBD1	TRBV9	TRBJ2-2	-	CASNRDSTSYGELFF	TGTGCCAGCAATCGGGACAGTACTTCTTACGGGGAGCTGTTTTTT
-	TRBV5-1	TRBJ2-7	-	CASSLGPDSYEQYF	TGCGCCAGCAGCTTGGGCCCCGACAGCTACGAGCAGTACTTC
TRBD1	TRBV4-1	TRBJ2-5	-	CASSQDIGTGGRTQYF	TGCGCCAGCAGCCAAGATATAGGGACAGGTGGTAGGACCCAGTACTTC
TRBD2	TRBV7-9	TRBJ2-1	-	CASSSRTSGGTTYNEQFF	TGTGCCAGCAGCTCGCGGACTAGCGGGGGCACGACCTACAATGAGCAGTTCTTC
TRBD1	TRBV2	TRBJ1-1	-	CASRGGGGMNTEAFF	TGTGCCAGCAGAGGGGGAGGGGGCATGAACACTGAAGCTTTCTTT
-	TRBV27	TRBJ1-5	-	CASSRRQADQPQHF	TGTGCCAGCAGCCGCAGACAGGCCGATCAGCCCCAGCATTTT
-	TRBV7-9	TRBJ1-4	-	CASRWGQGPNEKLFF	TGTGCCAGCAGGTGGGGGCAGGGCCCAAATGAAAAACTGTTTTTT
-	TRBV7-2	TRBJ1-6	-	CASTTHGGGSPLHF	TGTGCCAGCACTACACACGGGGGTGGTTCACCCCTCCACTTT
-	TRBV19	TRBJ2-5	-	CASSSGPEAGTQYF	TGTGCCAGTAGCTCGGGACCAGAGGCGGGGACCCAGTACTTC
-	TRBV5-1	TRBJ2-5	once	CASSPSPGAEETQYF	TGCGCCAGCAGCCCTTCCCCAGGGGCGGAGGAGACCCAGTACTTC
-	TRBV25-1	TRBJ1-1	-	CASTRLRMGGNTEAFF	TGTGCCAGCACCCGCCTTAGAATGGGCGGAAACACTGAAGCTTTCTTT
-	TRBV6-1	TRBJ2-7	-	CASSESGARYEQYF	TGTGCCAGCAGTGAATCAGGGGCGCGGTACGAGCAGTACTTC
TRBD2	TRBV3-1/TRBV3-2	TRBJ2-3	once	CASSRGTSGRRSDTQYF	TGTGCCAGCAGCCGGGGGACTAGCGGGAGGAGGTCAGATACGCAGTATTTT
-	TRBV4-1	TRBJ2-3	-	CASSQGWPGGVEQYF	TGCGCCAGCAGCCAAGGTTGGCCAGGGGGGGTGGAGCAGTATTTT
-	TRBV7-3	TRBJ2-3	-	CASSPHRSFTDTQYF	TGTGCCAGCAGCCCTCACCGGAGTTTCACAGATACGCAGTATTTT
-	TRBV12-1	TRBJ2-6	-	CASVRAGQGATGANVLTF	TGTGCCAGCGTAAGGGCAGGACAGGGGGCGACAGGGGCCAACGTCCTGACTTTC
TRBD1	TRBV6-5	TRBJ1-2	-	CASSLGTGVLGYTF	TGTGCCAGCAGTCTAGGGACAGGGGTCCTCGGCTACACCTTC
-	TRBV9	TRBJ1-4	-	CASSDGGFRVGEKLFF	TGTGCCAGCAGCGACGGGGGGTTTCGGGTCGGAGAAAAACTGTTTTTT
-	TRBV3-1/TRBV3-2	TRBJ2-7	-	CASSQSPGRTYEQYF	TGTGCCAGCAGCCAAAGTCCCGGCAGGACCTACGAGCAGTACTTC
TRBD1	TRBV18	TRBJ1-2	few	CASSPRQGEGGGYTF	TGTGCCAGCTCACCCCGACAGGGTGAAGGGGGTGGCTACACCTTC
TRBD1	TRBV27	TRBJ2-5	-	CASSFTYRGVNQETQYF	TGTGCCAGCAGTTTCACATACAGGGGAGTCAACCAAGAGACCCAGTACTTC
-	TRBV28	TRBJ2-5	-	CASSFGGQETQYF	TGTGCCAGCAGTTTTGGCGGCCAAGAGACCCAGTACTTC
-	TRBV6-4	TRBJ1-2	-	CASSRGNRDGYTF	TGTGCCAGCAGCCGCGGAAACAGGGACGGCTACACCTTC
TRBD1	TRBV12-3/TRBV12-4	TRBJ2-7	-	CASSRNQGADKYF	TGTGCCAGCAGCCGAAACCAGGGGGCGGACAAGTACTTC
TRBD1	TRBV4-1	TRBJ1-2	-	CASSQEYRGYGYTF	TGCGCCAGCAGCCAAGAATACAGGGGCTATGGCTACACCTTC
TRBD1	TRBV24-1	TRBJ2-3	-	CATSDRAFTDTQYF	TGTGCCACCAGCGACAGGGCTTTTACAGATACGCAGTATTTT
-	TRBV27	TRBJ2-7	-	CASKGHGYEQYF	TGTGCCAGCAAGGGACACGGCTACGAGCAGTACTTC
TRBD2	TRBV7-2	TRBJ2-7	-	CASSEGGRYEQYF	TGTGCCAGCAGCGAGGGAGGGAGGTACGAGCAGTACTTC
TRBD2	TRBV5-1	TRBJ2-1	-	CASSSITSGTYNEQFF	TGCGCCAGCAGCTCGATCACTAGCGGGACCTACAATGAGCAGTTCTTC
TRBD2	TRBV10-1	TRBJ2-5	-	CASSEGTSGQGTQYF	TGCGCCAGCAGTGAGGGAACTAGCGGGCAGGGGACCCAGTACTTC
-	TRBV3-1/TRBV3-2	TRBJ1-2	few	CASSQSMTGPYGYTF	TGTGCCAGCAGCCAATCGATGACAGGCCCCTATGGCTACACCTTC
-	TRBV7-9	TRBJ2-7	once	CASTTGTASTQQYF	TGTGCCAGCACCACCGGGACTGCCTCTACGCAGCAGTACTTC
TRBD1	TRBV19	TRBJ2-7	-	CASRIAHRGPIYEQYF	TGTGCCAGTAGAATCGCCCACAGGGGCCCTATCTACGAGCAGTACTTC
TRBD1	TRBV28	TRBJ1-1	-	CASRTGGFRNTEAFF	TGTGCCAGCAGGACAGGGGGCTTCAGGAACACTGAAGCTTTCTTT
-	TRBV11-2	TRBJ1-2	-	CASSFGGANYGYTF	TGTGCCAGCAGCTTCGGGGGTGCCAACTATGGCTACACCTTC
-	TRBV12-3/TRBV12-4	TRBJ2-1	-	CASSRTNEQFF	TGTGCCAGCAGTCGGACTAATGAGCAGTTCTTC
-	TRBV5-1	TRBJ2-1	-	CACGNNEQFF	TGCGCCTGTGGAAACAATGAGCAGTTCTTC
-	TRBV28	TRBJ1-5	-	CAGEGGPHKQPQHF	TGTGCCGGAGAGGGAGGGCCCCACAAACAGCCCCAGCATTTT
-	TRBV5-4	TRBJ2-7	-	CASSRNSYEQYF	TGTGCCAGCAGCAGGAATTCCTACGAGCAGTACTTC
-	TRBV9	TRBJ2-2	-	CASSVASLAGIGGELFF	TGTGCCAGCAGCGTAGCTTCTCTAGCTGGTATCGGCGGGGAGCTGTTTTTT